The 14 T cell receptor beta chains below come from one sample, sequenced in a study of CD8 T cells in ankylosing spondylitis. These receptors' targets are unknown. Overall study findings and caveats: Seemingly distinctive of ankylosing spondylitis blood was a TCR beta motif formed by eight highly homologous variants.

TCRdb re-derived calls from the 5' RACE reads in MiXCR, one entry per CDR3 protein. The data hold approximately 520,000 distinct CDR3 sequences, with under 5.5% observed a single time. Sequenced material: blood, either unsorted or a sorted T cell fraction (not recorded which). Receptors originate from a male donor with ankylosing spondylitis.

At least ten counts were recorded for this clonotype. The chain links TRBV2 to TRBJ1-5; D remains ambiguous. Between the trimmed V and J ends, which lost 4 bases and 6 bases, there was a span of 16 bases. The germline gives CDR1 SNHLY, CDR2 FYNNEI. The CDR3 contains 15 residues. CDR3 residues: CASSVRLSTAQPQHF. Here the CDR3 DNA reads TGTGCCAGCAGTGTACGACTCTCCACGGCTCAGCCCCAGCATTTT.

In this sample, this clonotype turned up a few times. The chain is built from TRBV24-1 and TRBJ2-2; the D gene is possibly TRBD1 (6 bases). The CDR3 is 18 residues long. CDR1 KGHDR and CDR2 SFDVKD come from the germline V gene. V lost 3 bases and J lost 3, with 19 bases in between. The CDR3 bases are TGTGCCACCAGTGATCCACGAGGGAACAGGGCATACACCGGGGAGCTGTTTTTT. It is translated as CATSDPRGNRAYTGELFF.

The V call is TRBV19, the J call TRBJ2-1; TRBD2 matches at 9 bases. This CDR3 comprises 15 residues. J lost 8 bases, V lost 3 bases, and 8 bases had no gene match. In germline, CDR1 is LNHDA, CDR2 SQIVND (reference sequence). CDR3 amino acids: CASSINRGGADEQFF. The CDR3 DNA reads as TGTGCCAGTAGTATTAATCGCGGGGGGGCCGATGAGCAGTTCTTC. Filled out from reference TRBV19 and TRBJ2-1, the complete variable domain reads DGGITQSPKYLFRKEGQNVTLSCEQNLNHDAMYWYRQDPGQGLRLIYYSQIVNDFQKGDIAEGYSVSREKKESFPLTVTSAQKNPTAFYLCASSINRGGADEQFFGPGTRLTVL.

This clonotype was counted many times. V usage is TRBV20-1 and J usage is TRBJ1-5, with a possible D match to TRBD1 (5 bases). CDR3 length equals 12 residues. V gave up 4 bases and J gave up 5 bases, with 9 bases separating them. CDR1 DFQATT and CDR2 SNEGSKA come from the germline V gene (reference sequence). CDR3 protein: CSAIRGDQPQHF. DNA of the CDR3: TGCAGTGCTATAAGGGGAGATCAGCCCCAGCATTTT.

This clonotype was observed at least ten times. This chain connects TRBV7-2 to TRBJ2-1; possibly TRBD2 for D (5 bases). The CDR3 has 14 amino acids. V was shortened by 1 base and J by 5 bases, with 9 bases between the two germline ends. Per germline, CDR1 SGHTA and CDR2 FQGNSA. CDR3 bases: TGTGCCAGCAGCTTAGATCCCGGGGACAATGAGCAGTTCTTC. Its protein product is CASSLDPGDNEQFF. Combining the CDR3 with reference TRBV7-2 and TRBJ2-1 gives the whole variable domain GAGVSQSPSNKVTEKGKDVELRCDPISGHTALYWYRQSLGQGLEFLIYFQGNSAPDKSGLPSDRFSAERTGGSVSTLTIQRTQQEDSAVYLCASSLDPGDNEQFFGPGTRLTVL.

This clonotype was detected a few times. The genes are TRBV15 and TRBJ2-1; no clear D. This CDR3 is built from 13 residues. The V gene's germline CDR1 is LNHNV and CDR2 YYDKDF (reference sequence). The V end was cut by 7 bases, the J end by 3 bases, with 10 bases between. Here the CDR3 DNA reads TGTGCCACCAAAGGCGCAGTCTACAATGAGCAGTTCTTC. Translated, it gives CATKGAVYNEQFF.

This clonotype was detected many times. The chain combines TRBV11-2 with TRBJ2-1; the D gene is possibly TRBD2 (6 bases). The CDR3 length is 16 residues. The V end lost 0 bases, the J end lost 6 bases, and 15 bases lay between the germline ends. Germline assignment: CDR1 SGHAT and CDR2 FQNNGV. CDR3 sequence: CASSLDLVPGGNEQFF. Here the CDR3 DNA reads TGTGCCAGCAGCTTAGATTTGGTCCCCGGGGGCAATGAGCAGTTCTTC. Full variable domain (outside the CDR3, taken from reference TRBV11-2 and TRBJ2-1): EAGVAQSPRYKIIEKRQSVAFWCNPISGHATLYWYQQILGQGPKLLIQFQNNGVVDDSQLPKDRFSAERLKGVDSTLKIQPAKLEDSAVYLCASSLDLVPGGNEQFFGPGTRLTVL.

This clonotype was counted many times. V usage is TRBV6-4 and J usage is TRBJ2-1; D is uncertain. Germline-derived CDR1 and CDR2 are MRHNA and SNTAGT. The CDR3 is made up of 13 amino acids. The V end lost 10 bases, the J end lost 3 bases, and 13 bases lay between the germline ends. CDR3 DNA sequence: TGTGCCACCAGGAGCCCAAACTACAATGAGCAGTTCTTC. Translation: CATRSPNYNEQFF.

Many counts were recorded for this clonotype. The genes are TRBV10-3 and TRBJ2-7, with TRBD1 matching over 10 bases. This CDR3 spans 14 amino acids. V lost 10 bases and J lost 5; bases outside the gene matches: 11. From germline, CDR1 is ENHRY and CDR2 SYGVKD. The chain's CDR3 is CATSVGDRGHEQYF. CDR3 sequence (DNA): TGTGCCACCTCGGTTGGGGACAGGGGCCACGAGCAGTACTTC.

This clonotype was seen repeatedly, ten times or more. CDR3 in amino acids: CASSLGQYEQYF. CDR3 nucleotides: TGCGCCAGCAGCTTGGGACAGTACGAGCAGTACTTC. The chain employs TRBV5-1 and TRBJ2-7; D might be TRBD1 (5 bases). Germline V gives CDR1 SGHRS, CDR2 YFSETQ. Trimming took off 0 bases at V and 4 bases at J, with 5 bases between the two ends. The CDR3 is 12 amino acids.

This clonotype was found many times. In DNA form, the CDR3 reads TGTGCCAGCAGTACTACTAGCAGTTGGTATGAGCAGTTCTTC. This gives the protein CASSTTSSWYEQFF. J is TRBJ2-1 and V is TRBV28, with D maybe TRBD2 (6 bases). The CDR3 extends over 14 amino acids. Per the germline V gene, CDR1 is MDHEN and CDR2 is SYDVKM. With 5 bases removed from V and 8 bases from J, the gap between germline ends came to 16 bases.

Ten or more counts support this clonotype. The V and J genes are TRBV6-1 and TRBJ2-2; possibly TRBD2 for D (5 bases). Per germline, CDR1 MNHNS and CDR2 SASEGT. Trimming cost V 3 bases and J 2 bases, with 10 bases left between them. This CDR3 is built from 15 residues. The CDR3 DNA follows: TGTGCCAGCAGTGATCTGACGGGAAACACCGGGGAGCTGTTTTTT. Its translation: CASSDLTGNTGELFF.

This clonotype was seen ten or more times. This CDR3 is CSAPFTGVGNGYTF. CDR3 in DNA: TGCAGTGCCCCGTTCACAGGGGTAGGGAATGGCTACACCTTC. The gene calls are TRBV20-1 and TRBJ1-2; TRBD1 matches 7 bases. Unmatched junction bases numbered 13, after V lost 6 bases and J lost 6 bases. CDR1 is DFQATT and CDR2 is SNEGSKA in the germline V gene (reference sequence). CDR3 size: 14 residues.

Only a few counts were recorded for this clonotype. The chain employs TRBV19 and TRBJ1-4, with 7 bases that match TRBD1. This CDR3 contains 15 residues. Germline-derived CDR1 and CDR2 are LNHDA and SQIVND (reference sequence). The ends lost 5 bases at V and 7 bases at J; junction bases unmatched: 10. In DNA form, the CDR3 reads TGTGCCAGTAGTGCTACCGGGACAGCGGGTGAAAAACTGTTTTTT. Residues: CASSATGTAGEKLFF.